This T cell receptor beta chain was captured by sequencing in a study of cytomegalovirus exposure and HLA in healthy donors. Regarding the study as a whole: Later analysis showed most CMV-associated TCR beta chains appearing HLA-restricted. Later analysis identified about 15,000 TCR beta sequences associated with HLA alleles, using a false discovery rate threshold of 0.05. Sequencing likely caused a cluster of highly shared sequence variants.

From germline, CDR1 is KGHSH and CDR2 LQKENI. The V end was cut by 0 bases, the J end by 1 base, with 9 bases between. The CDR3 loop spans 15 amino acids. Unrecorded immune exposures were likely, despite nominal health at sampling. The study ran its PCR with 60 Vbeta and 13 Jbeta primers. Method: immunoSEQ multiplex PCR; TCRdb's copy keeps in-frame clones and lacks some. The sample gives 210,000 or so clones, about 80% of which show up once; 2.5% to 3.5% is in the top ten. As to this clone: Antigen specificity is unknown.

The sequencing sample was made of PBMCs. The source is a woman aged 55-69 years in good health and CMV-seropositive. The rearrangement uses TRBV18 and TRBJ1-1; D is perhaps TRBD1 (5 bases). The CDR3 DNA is TGTGCCAGCTCACCACCGAAAGGGGAGAACACTGAAGCTTTCTTT. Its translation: CASSPPKGENTEAFF.